Following are 21 T cell receptor beta chains from one sample sequenced in a study of blood T cell repertoires in COVID-19. Clones were read by immunoSEQ multiplex PCR, and TCRdb kept only the in-frame ones, dropping some. The data contain 250,000 to 350,000 clones, about 82% of them singletons. Input material: peripheral blood. All receptors come from a woman aged 45-65 years with acute or convalescent COVID-19.

The chain uses TRBV4-3 and TRBJ2-3, with 7 bases that match TRBD2. Looked up from germline, CDR1 is LGHNA and CDR2 is YSLEER. V trimming: 0 bases; J trimming: 3 bases; junction bases outside the gene matches: 9. CDR3 length: 17 residues. CDR3 bases: TGCGCCAGCAGCCAAGAGAGGGGCGGGAGTAAGACAGATACGCAGTATTTT. Protein: CASSQERGGSKTDTQYF.

This CDR3 reads CASSPSGQVTDTQYF. The CDR3 DNA sequence: TGTGCCAGCAGCCCCTCGGGACAAGTCACAGATACGCAGTATTTT. V gene TRBV5-4 combines with J gene TRBJ2-3; D possibly corresponds to TRBD1 (6 bases). V was pared by 4 bases and J by 2 bases, with 14 bases between. There are 15 residues in the CDR3. Germline V gene sequence: CDR1 SGHNT, CDR2 YYREEE (reference sequence).

The V and J genes are TRBV6-2 or TRBV6-3 and TRBJ2-3; 7 bases match TRBD2. After removal of 4 bases from V and 5 bases from J, the junction contained 15 bases not matched to a gene. In germline, CDR1 is MNHEY, CDR2 SVGEGT. The CDR3 totals 17 residues. The CDR3 spells CASSFPPRGGRGDTQYF. Here the CDR3 DNA reads TGTGCCAGCAGTTTTCCCCCGAGGGGCGGGAGAGGAGATACGCAGTATTTT.

This chain joins TRBV10-3 and TRBJ1-1; D ambiguous. This CDR3 has 13 residues. Trimming left V 0 bases short and J 7 bases short, with 9 bases between. Germline lookup yields CDR1 ENHRY and CDR2 SYGVKD. The CDR3 sequence: CAISESARDEAFF. The CDR3 DNA reads as TGTGCCATCAGTGAGTCGGCCCGGGATGAAGCTTTCTTT.

This chain links TRBV7-3 with TRBJ2-3, with 8 bases fitting TRBD2. The CDR3 has 17 residues. Trimming removed 3 bases from V and 0 bases from J; junction bases left unmatched: 8. Germline values: CDR1 SGHTA, CDR2 FQGTGA. This chain's CDR3 is CASSFRGLGESTDTQYF. DNA of the CDR3: TGTGCCAGCAGCTTTCGGGGACTAGGAGAAAGCACAGATACGCAGTATTTT.

This chain uses TRBV28 with TRBJ1-6, with 8 bases lining up with TRBD1. V gave up 4 bases and J gave up 10 bases; unmatched junction bases: 6. Per the germline V gene, CDR1 is MDHEN and CDR2 is SYDVKM. The CDR3 extends over 14 amino acids. The chain's CDR3 is CASSSPGGGSPLHF. DNA for the CDR3: TGTGCCAGCAGTTCACCAGGGGGCGGGTCACCCCTCCACTTT.

This chain joins TRBV29-1 and TRBJ2-7; 9 nucleotides align to TRBD1. The junction had 9 bases not matched to a gene; V was cut back by 6 bases and J by 6 bases. This CDR3 is 13 amino acids long. CDR1 and CDR2 (germline): SQVTM, ANQGSEA. CDR3 sequence: CSVVGQGLVEQYF. As DNA, the CDR3 is TGCAGCGTCGTGGGACAGGGTCTCGTCGAGCAGTACTTC.

The chain recombines TRBV6-2 or TRBV6-3 with TRBJ2-7, with 7 bases fitting TRBD2. Germline CDR1 reads MNHEY; CDR2 reads SVGEGT. V gave up 5 bases and J gave up 3 bases; unmatched junction bases: 4. The CDR3 is 13 amino acids. The CDR3 loop is CASSPGLGYEQYF. CDR3 nucleotides: TGTGCCAGCAGTCCCGGACTAGGCTACGAGCAGTACTTC.

The rearrangement uses TRBV28 and TRBJ2-7; 10 nucleotides agree with TRBD2. The ends lost 6 bases at V and 4 bases at J; junction bases unmatched: 9. Germline loops: CDR1 MDHEN, CDR2 SYDVKM. CDR3 length: 15 amino acids. CDR3 amino acids: CASSRSGRIRYEQYF. CDR3 DNA: TGTGCCAGCAGCCGTAGCGGGAGGATAAGGTACGAGCAGTACTTC.

V gene TRBV30 combines with J gene TRBJ2-1; maybe TRBD1 (6 bases). The germline V gene has CDR1 GTSNPN and CDR2 SVGIG (reference sequence). V gave up 0 bases and J gave up 6 bases, with 6 bases separating them. This CDR3 comprises 12 residues. CDR3 nucleotides: TGTGCCTGGAGTGTCAGGGGCAATGAGCAGTTCTTC. Amino acid sequence: CAWSVRGNEQFF. The variable domain in full, completed from reference TRBV30 and TRBJ2-1, reads SQTIHQWPATLVQPVGSPLSLECTVEGTSNPNLYWYRQAAGRGLQLLFYSVGIGQISSEVPQNLSASRPQDRQFILSSKKLLLSDSGFYLCAWSVRGNEQFFGPGTRLTVL.

The V call is TRBV4-1, the J call TRBJ2-3, with TRBD2 matching 7 bases. Germline CDR1 and CDR2: MGHRA and YSYEKL. The junction had 7 bases not matched to a gene; V was cut back by 0 bases and J by 4 bases. The CDR3 totals 16 residues. The CDR3 bases are TGCGCCAGCAGCCAAGACCGGACTAGTATGGCAGATACGCAGTATTTT. It yields the protein CASSQDRTSMADTQYF.

The count of this clone is one. The chain couples TRBV28 to TRBJ1-6; D ambiguous. V lost 5 bases, J lost 13 bases, and 15 bases lay in between. The CDR3 sequence is 13 residues long. The V gene's germline CDR1 is MDHEN and CDR2 SYDVKM. In DNA form, the CDR3 reads TGTGCCAGCAGTCCAACCCAGATCGGGCCCCTCCACTTT. This gives the protein CASSPTQIGPLHF.

This chain links TRBV6-4 with TRBJ1-1; 9 bases map to TRBD1. Germline CDR1 reads MRHNA; CDR2 reads SNTAGT. CDR3 length equals 18 residues. Trimming at V came to 4 bases and at J to 1 base, leaving 13 bases not matched to a gene. CDR3 nucleotide sequence: TGTGCCAGCAGTGTCCCCTGGGACAGGGACCGGAGGAACACTGAAGCTTTCTTT. It yields the protein CASSVPWDRDRRNTEAFF.

This chain links TRBV7-6 with TRBJ1-1, with TRBD1 identical over 9 bases. V trimming: 5 bases; J trimming: 3 bases; junction bases outside the gene matches: 4. Germline V gene sequence: CDR1 SGHVS, CDR2 FNYEAQ. CDR3 length: 14 amino acids. CDR3 loop: CASSRRTGDTEAFF. The CDR3 DNA reads as TGTGCCAGCAGCCGACGGACAGGGGACACTGAAGCTTTCTTT.

The chain has TRBV6-2 or TRBV6-3 and TRBJ1-5; no definite D call. Germline V gives CDR1 MNHEY, CDR2 SVGEGT. This CDR3 spans 17 amino acids. The V gene lost 5 bases and the J gene lost 0 bases, with 17 bases spanning the gap. CDR3 loop: CASSAPGRYLSNQPQHF. CDR3 coding DNA: TGTGCCAGCAGTGCCCCCGGGAGATACCTTAGCAATCAGCCCCAGCATTTT.

The chain links TRBV29-1 to TRBJ1-4; maybe TRBD1 (5 bases). Germline V gives CDR1 SQVTM, CDR2 ANQGSEA. The V gene lost 4 bases and the J gene lost 6 bases, with 9 bases spanning the gap. This CDR3 is built from 12 residues. CDR3 bases: TGCAGCGTTGTGGGGCCGGATGAAAAACTGTTTTTT. Amino acids: CSVVGPDEKLFF.

The gene calls are TRBV3-1 (or the pseudogene TRBV3-2) and TRBJ2-5, with 7 bases that match TRBD1. J gave up 1 base and V 8 bases, and 13 bases lay outside the gene matches. Germline V gives CDR1 LGHDT, CDR2 YNNKEL (reference sequence). The CDR3 spans 16 residues. Written as DNA, the CDR3 is TGTGCCAGCTCACGGGACAGAACGCGGCCCCAAGAGACCCAGTACTTC. Protein product: CASSRDRTRPQETQYF.

The chain has TRBV18 and TRBJ2-7; 10 positions agree with TRBD1. The V segment lost 1 base and the J segment 5 bases; nucleotides outside the gene matches: 2. Germline lookup yields CDR1 KGHSH and CDR2 LQKENI. The CDR3 consists of 14 residues. The CDR3 DNA reads as TGTGCCAGCTCACCACGGGACAGGGGTCACGAGCAGTACTTC. It is translated as CASSPRDRGHEQYF.

V usage is TRBV12-3 or TRBV12-4 and J usage is TRBJ2-7; D is unclear. The CDR3 contains 13 residues. Deletions cut 2 bases from V and 3 bases from J, with 8 bases between. In nucleotides, the CDR3 is TGTGCCAGCAGTTTAACTCCTCTCTACGAGCAGTACTTC. Residues: CASSLTPLYEQYF.

This chain connects TRBV18 to TRBJ2-5; the D gene is possibly TRBD2 (5 bases). The germline gives CDR1 KGHSH, CDR2 LQKENI. The CDR3 has 13 amino acids. Trimming removed 3 bases from V and 2 bases from J, with 7 bases in between. The CDR3 sequence: CASSPRAQETQYF. The CDR3 nucleotides are TGTGCCAGCTCACCGAGGGCGCAAGAGACCCAGTACTTC.

This CDR3 is CASSLSATSAYEQYF. In nucleotides, the CDR3 is TGTGCCAGCAGTTTATCTGCGACTAGCGCATACGAGCAGTACTTC. The chain recombines TRBV28 with TRBJ2-7; 8 nucleotides line up with TRBD2. The CDR3 extends over 15 amino acids. V lost 1 base to trimming and J lost 4 bases; unmatched junction nucleotides: 6. Germline V gene lookup returns CDR1 MDHEN and CDR2 SYDVKM.